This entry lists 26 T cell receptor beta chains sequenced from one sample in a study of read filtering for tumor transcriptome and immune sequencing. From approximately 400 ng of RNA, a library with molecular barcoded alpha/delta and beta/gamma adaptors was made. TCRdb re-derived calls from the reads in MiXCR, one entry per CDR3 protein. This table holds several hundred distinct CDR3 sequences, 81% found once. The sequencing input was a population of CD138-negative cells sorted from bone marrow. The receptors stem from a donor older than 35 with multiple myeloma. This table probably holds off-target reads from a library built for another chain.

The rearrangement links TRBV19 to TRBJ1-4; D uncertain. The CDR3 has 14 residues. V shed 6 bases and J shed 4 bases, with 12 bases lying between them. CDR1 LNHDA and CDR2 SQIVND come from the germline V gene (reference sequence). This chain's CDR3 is CASRDGRVNEKLFF. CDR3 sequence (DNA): TGTGCCAGTAGGGATGGACGGGTTAATGAAAAACTGTTTTTT.

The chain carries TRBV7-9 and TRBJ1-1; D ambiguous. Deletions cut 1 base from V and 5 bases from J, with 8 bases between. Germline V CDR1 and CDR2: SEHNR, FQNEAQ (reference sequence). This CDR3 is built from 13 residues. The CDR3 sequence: CASSLVSWTEAFF. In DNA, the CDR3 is TGTGCCAGCAGCTTAGTTTCGTGGACTGAAGCTTTCTTT.

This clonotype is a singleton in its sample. The DNA for the CDR3 is TGTGCCAGCAGTTCGAAAAGAGGGGGAAACTTTCTCACCCAGCATTTT. Encoded protein: CASSSKRGGNFLTQHF. The rearrangement uses TRBV28 and TRBJ1-5; D is possibly TRBD1 (6 bases). Trimming left V 4 bases short and J 11 bases short, with 24 bases between. Germline V gene data show CDR1 as MDHEN and CDR2 as SYDVKM. The CDR3 sequence is 16 residues long.

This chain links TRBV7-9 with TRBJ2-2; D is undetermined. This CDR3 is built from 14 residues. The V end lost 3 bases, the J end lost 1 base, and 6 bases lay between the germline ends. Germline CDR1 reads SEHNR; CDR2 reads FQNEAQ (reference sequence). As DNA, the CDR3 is TGTGCCAGCAGCTTCTCTGGGAACACCGGGGAGCTGTTTTTT. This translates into CASSFSGNTGELFF.

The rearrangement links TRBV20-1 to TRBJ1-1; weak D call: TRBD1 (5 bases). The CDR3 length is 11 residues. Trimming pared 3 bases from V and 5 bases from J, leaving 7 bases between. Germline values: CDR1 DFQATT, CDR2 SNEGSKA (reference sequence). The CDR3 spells CSAREGTEAFF. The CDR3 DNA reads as TGCAGTGCTAGGGAGGGGACTGAAGCTTTCTTT.

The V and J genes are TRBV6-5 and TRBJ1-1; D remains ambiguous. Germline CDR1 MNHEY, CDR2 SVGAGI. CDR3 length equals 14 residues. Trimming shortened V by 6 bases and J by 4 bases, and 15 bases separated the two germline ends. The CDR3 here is CASRRGLVSTEAFF. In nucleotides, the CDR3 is TGTGCCAGCAGGCGAGGGTTGGTGAGCACTGAAGCTTTCTTT.

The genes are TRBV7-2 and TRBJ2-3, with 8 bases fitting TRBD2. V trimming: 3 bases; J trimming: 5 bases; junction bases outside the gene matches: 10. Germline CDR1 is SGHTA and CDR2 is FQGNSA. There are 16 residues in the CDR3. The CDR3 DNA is TGTGCCAGCAGCTTTTTTTCGGGAGGGTTGGGAGATACGCAGTATTTT. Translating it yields CASSFFSGGLGDTQYF.

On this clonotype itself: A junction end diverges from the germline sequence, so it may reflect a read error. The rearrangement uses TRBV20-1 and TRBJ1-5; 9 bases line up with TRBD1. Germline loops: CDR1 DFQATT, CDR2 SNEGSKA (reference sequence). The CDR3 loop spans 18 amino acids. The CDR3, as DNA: TGCAGTGCTCGCCCCCGGGGACAGGGATCTTTTAGCAATCAGCCCCAGCATTTC. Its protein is CSARPRGQGSFSNQPQHF.

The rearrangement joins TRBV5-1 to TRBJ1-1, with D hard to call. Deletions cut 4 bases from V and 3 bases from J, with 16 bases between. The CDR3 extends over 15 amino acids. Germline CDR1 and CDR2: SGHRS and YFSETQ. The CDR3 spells CASSRSGSLDTEAFF. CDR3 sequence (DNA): TGCGCCAGCAGCCGTAGTGGGTCTTTGGACACTGAAGCTTTCTTT.

The CDR3: CASSTWTGDEKLFF. In DNA form, the CDR3 reads TGTGCCAGCAGTACTTGGACAGGGGATGAAAAACTGTTTTTT. The chain employs TRBV12-3 or TRBV12-4 and TRBJ1-4; 9 bases map to TRBD1. The J segment lost 6 bases and the V segment lost 5 bases, leaving 4 bases of the junction unmatched. This CDR3 spans 14 amino acids.

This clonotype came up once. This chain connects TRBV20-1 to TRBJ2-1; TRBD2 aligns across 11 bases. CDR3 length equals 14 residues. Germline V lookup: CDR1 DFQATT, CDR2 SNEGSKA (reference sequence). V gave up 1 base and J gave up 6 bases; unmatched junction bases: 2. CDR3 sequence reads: CSARGGTSGNEQFF. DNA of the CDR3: TGCAGTGCTAGAGGGGGGACTAGCGGCAATGAGCAGTTCTTC.

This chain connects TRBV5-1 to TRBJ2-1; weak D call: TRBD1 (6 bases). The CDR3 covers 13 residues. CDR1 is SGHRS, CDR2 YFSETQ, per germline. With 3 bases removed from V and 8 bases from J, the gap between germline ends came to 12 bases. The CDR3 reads CASSWGRTDEQFF. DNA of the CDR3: TGCGCCAGCAGCTGGGGAAGGACAGATGAGCAGTTCTTC.

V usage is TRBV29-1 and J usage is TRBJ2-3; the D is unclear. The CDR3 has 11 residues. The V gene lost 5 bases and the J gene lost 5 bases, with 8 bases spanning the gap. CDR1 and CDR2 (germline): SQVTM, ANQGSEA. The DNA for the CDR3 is TGCAGCGTTACTGGAGTAGATACGCAGTATTTT. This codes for CSVTGVDTQYF.

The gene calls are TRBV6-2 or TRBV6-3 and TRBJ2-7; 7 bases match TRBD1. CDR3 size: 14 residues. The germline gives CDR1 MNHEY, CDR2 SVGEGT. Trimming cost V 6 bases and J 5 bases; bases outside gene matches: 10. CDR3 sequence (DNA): TGTGCCAGCAGCCTCGACAGGGCCCGCCACGAGCAGTACTTC. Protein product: CASSLDRARHEQYF.

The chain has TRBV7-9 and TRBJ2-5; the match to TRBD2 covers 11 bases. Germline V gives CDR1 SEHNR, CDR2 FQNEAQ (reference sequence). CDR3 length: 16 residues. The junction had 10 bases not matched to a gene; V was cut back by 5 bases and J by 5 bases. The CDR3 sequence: CASSQTSGILGETQYF. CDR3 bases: TGTGCCAGCAGCCAGACTAGCGGGATCCTGGGGGAGACCCAGTACTTC.

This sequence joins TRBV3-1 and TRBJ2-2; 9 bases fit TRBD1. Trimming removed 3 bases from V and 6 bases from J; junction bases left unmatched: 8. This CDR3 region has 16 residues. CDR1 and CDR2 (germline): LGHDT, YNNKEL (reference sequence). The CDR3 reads CASSHGQGYDAGELFF. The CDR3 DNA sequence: TGTGCCAGCAGCCATGGACAGGGGTACGATGCCGGGGAGCTGTTTTTT.

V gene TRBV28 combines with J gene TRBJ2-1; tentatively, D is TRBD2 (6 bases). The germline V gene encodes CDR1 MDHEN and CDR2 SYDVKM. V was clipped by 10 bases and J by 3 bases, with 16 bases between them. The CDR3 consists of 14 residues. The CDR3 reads CATQLDGSYNEQFF. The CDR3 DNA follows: TGTGCCACTCAACTAGACGGGAGCTACAATGAGCAGTTCTTC.

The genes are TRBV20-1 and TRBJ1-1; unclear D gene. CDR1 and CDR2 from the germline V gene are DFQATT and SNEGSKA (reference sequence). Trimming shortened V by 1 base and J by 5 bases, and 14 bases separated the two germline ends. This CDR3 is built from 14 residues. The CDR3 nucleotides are TGCAGTGCTAGAGTGGGTGGGAGGCTAACTGAAGCTTTCTTT. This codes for CSARVGGRLTEAFF.

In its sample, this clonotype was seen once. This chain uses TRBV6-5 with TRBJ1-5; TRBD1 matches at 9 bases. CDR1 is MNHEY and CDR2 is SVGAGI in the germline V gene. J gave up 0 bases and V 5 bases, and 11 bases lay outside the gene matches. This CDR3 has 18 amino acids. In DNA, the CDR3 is TGTGCCAGCAGTAGGGACAGGGAAAGCGTCCATAGCAATCAGCCCCAGCATTTT. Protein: CASSRDRESVHSNQPQHF.

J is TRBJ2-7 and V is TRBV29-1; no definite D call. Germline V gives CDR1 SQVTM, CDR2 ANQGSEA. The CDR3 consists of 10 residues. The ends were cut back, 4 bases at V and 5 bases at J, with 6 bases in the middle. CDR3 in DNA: TGCAGCGTTGGAGAGGACGAGCAGTACTTC. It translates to CSVGEDEQYF.

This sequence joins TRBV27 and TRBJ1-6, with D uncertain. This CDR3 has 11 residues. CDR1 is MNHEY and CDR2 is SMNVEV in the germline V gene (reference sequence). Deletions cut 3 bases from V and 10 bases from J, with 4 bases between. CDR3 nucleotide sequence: TGTGCCAGCAGTTTCAGCTCACCCCTCCACTTT. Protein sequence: CASSFSSPLHF.

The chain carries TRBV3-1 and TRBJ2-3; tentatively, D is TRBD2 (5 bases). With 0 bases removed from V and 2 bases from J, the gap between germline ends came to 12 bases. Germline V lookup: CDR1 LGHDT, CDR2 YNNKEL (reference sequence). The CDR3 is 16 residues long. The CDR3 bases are TGTGCCAGCAGCCAAGAGTACCAGCGGTACACAGATACGCAGTATTTT. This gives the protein CASSQEYQRYTDTQYF.

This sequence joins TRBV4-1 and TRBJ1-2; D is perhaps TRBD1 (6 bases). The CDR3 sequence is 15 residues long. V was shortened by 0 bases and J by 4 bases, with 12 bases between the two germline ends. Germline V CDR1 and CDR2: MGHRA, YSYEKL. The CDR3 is CASSQEIGGGYGYTF. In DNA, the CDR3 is TGCGCCAGCAGCCAAGAAATAGGGGGGGGCTATGGCTACACCTTC.

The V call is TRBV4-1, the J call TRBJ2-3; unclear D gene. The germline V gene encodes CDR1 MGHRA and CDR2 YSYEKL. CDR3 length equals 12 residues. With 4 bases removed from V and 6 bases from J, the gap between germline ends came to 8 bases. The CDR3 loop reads CASSPPLDTQYF. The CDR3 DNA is TGCGCCAGCAGCCCACCTCTGGATACGCAGTATTTT.

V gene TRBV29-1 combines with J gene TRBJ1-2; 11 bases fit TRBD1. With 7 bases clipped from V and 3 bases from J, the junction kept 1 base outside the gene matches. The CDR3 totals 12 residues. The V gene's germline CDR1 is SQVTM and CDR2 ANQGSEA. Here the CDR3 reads CSGGQGDYGYTF. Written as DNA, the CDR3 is TGCAGCGGGGGACAGGGGGACTATGGCTACACCTTC.

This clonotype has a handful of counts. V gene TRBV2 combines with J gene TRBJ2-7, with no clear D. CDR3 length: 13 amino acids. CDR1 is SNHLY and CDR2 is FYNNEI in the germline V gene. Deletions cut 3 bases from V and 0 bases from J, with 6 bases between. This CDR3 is CASSDPPSYEQYF. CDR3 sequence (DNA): TGTGCCAGCAGTGACCCCCCCTCCTACGAGCAGTACTTC. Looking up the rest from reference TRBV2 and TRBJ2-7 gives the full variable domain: EPEVTQTPSHQVTQMGQEVILRCVPISNHLYFYWYRQILGQKVEFLVSFYNNEISEKSEIFDDQFSVERPDGSNFTLKIRSTKLEDSAMYFCASSDPPSYEQYFGPGTRLTVT.